A selection of T cell receptor beta chains follows, all from one sample in a study of OX40 agonist ivuxolimab in advanced cancers. Assay: immunoSEQ multiplex PCR; the TCRdb copy retains only in-frame clones and omits some. The repertoire has about 59,000 clones, over 70% of them found once; the top ten carry 2% to 2.5%. This specimen consisted of CD4+ or CD8+ T cells sorted from blood, obtained in a trial of the OX40 agonist ivuxolimab. Every receptor here comes from an adult with an advanced solid tumor such as melanoma, head and neck, liver or kidney cancer. Both conserved end residues are part of each CDR3. D genes are given only for firm matches. Clone size appears in some rows only: once, few, many, or a class for an expanded clone.

cdr3_nt | cdr3_aa | d_call | v_call | clone_size | j_call
TGTGCCAGTAGCGGTCGAGACCGCTACTCTGGAAACACCATATATTTT | CASSGRDRYSGNTIYF | - | TRBV19 | - | TRBJ1-3
TGTGCCAGCAGCTTAGTAACGTCTAGCCACGAGCAGTACTTC | CASSLVTSSHEQYF | - | TRBV11-2 | - | TRBJ2-7
TGCAGTGCTACTGACAGAATTGAAGCTTTCTTT | CSATDRIEAFF | - | TRBV20-1 | few | TRBJ1-1
TGTGCCACCAGCAAGGACCGGGGTACCTACAATGAGCAGTTCTTC | CATSKDRGTYNEQFF | - | TRBV15 | - | TRBJ2-1
TGTGCCAGCAGAGCACCAATGTACGAGACATCTAGCTCTGGGGCCAACGTCCTGACTTTC | CASRAPMYETSSSGANVLTF | - | TRBV2 | - | TRBJ2-6
TGCGCCAGCAGCCACCCCCGGGCAGGTGACCCTGGGGCCAACGTCCTGACTTTC | CASSHPRAGDPGANVLTF | - | TRBV4-1 | - | TRBJ2-6
TGCAGCGTAGCCAGAGGGCCCCACGAGCAGTACTTC | CSVARGPHEQYF | - | TRBV29-1 | - | TRBJ2-7
TGTGCCAGCAGCCTAGGGACTAGCGGGGACAATGAGCAGTTCTTC | CASSLGTSGDNEQFF | TRBD2 | TRBV7-9 | once | TRBJ2-1
TGTGCCAGTAGTCTAAGACAGGGGTTCTCGAACACAGATACGCAGTATTTT | CASSLRQGFSNTDTQYF | TRBD1 | TRBV19 | - | TRBJ2-3
TGTGCCACCGAACCGGGACAGGGGGAGCCCCAGCATTTT | CATEPGQGEPQHF | TRBD1 | TRBV10-3 | - | TRBJ1-5
TGTGCCAGCAGCTTTAGCGCAGATACGCAGTATTTT | CASSFSADTQYF | - | TRBV7-2 | - | TRBJ2-3
TGTGCCAGCAGCTACGAGAGAAACACCATATATTTT | CASSYERNTIYF | - | TRBV28 | - | TRBJ1-3
TGTGCCAGTAGTATAGATCTACAGGCCCGTGGCTACACCTTC | CASSIDLQARGYTF | - | TRBV19 | - | TRBJ1-2
TGTGCCAGTAGTATAACTGGACAGCCCCAGCATTTT | CASSITGQPQHF | - | TRBV19 | - | TRBJ1-5
TGTGCCATCGCCGACAGGGGGCGAGAACAGTTTAACACTGAAGCTTTCTTT | CAIADRGREQFNTEAFF | TRBD1 | TRBV10-3 | - | TRBJ1-1
TGTGCCAGTAGTCAAGGGATTAATAGCAATCAGCCCCAGCATTTT | CASSQGINSNQPQHF | - | TRBV19 | - | TRBJ1-5
TGCGCCAGCAGCCAAGTTCGACAGAGCACAGATACGCAGTATTTT | CASSQVRQSTDTQYF | - | TRBV4-1 | once | TRBJ2-3
TGCGCCAGCAGCTTAGGGACAGGGGTCCAAGAGACCCAGTACTTC | CASSLGTGVQETQYF | TRBD1 | TRBV5-1 | - | TRBJ2-5
TGTGCCAGCAGTTGGCAGGACAGGAGGGGCTACACCTTC | CASSWQDRRGYTF | TRBD1 | TRBV6-1 | - | TRBJ1-2
TGTGCCAGCAATCCGGGACAGGGAGGCAATCAGCCCCAGCATTTT | CASNPGQGGNQPQHF | TRBD1 | TRBV6-6 | - | TRBJ1-5
TGCGCCAGCAGCTCATTAATGGACAGCCCCTACGAGCAGTACTTC | CASSSLMDSPYEQYF | - | TRBV5-1 | - | TRBJ2-7
TGTGCCAGCAGCGGAACCGGGACTTTGTGGCAAGAGACCCAGTACTTC | CASSGTGTLWQETQYF | - | TRBV5-6 | - | TRBJ2-5
TGTGCCAGCAGTTCCTCAACATCTAGGCAGTACTTC | CASSSSTSRQYF | - | TRBV6-5 | - | TRBJ2-7
TGTGCCAGTAGTATCGGGACAGGGGGAAGTGGAGGAAACACCATATATTTT | CASSIGTGGSGGNTIYF | TRBD1 | TRBV19 | - | TRBJ1-3
TGTGCCAGCAGCTATTTTCGGACAGGTAGTTCGATCTACAAAAACATTCAGTACTTC | CASSYFRTGSSIYKNIQYF | TRBD1 | TRBV28 | - | TRBJ2-4